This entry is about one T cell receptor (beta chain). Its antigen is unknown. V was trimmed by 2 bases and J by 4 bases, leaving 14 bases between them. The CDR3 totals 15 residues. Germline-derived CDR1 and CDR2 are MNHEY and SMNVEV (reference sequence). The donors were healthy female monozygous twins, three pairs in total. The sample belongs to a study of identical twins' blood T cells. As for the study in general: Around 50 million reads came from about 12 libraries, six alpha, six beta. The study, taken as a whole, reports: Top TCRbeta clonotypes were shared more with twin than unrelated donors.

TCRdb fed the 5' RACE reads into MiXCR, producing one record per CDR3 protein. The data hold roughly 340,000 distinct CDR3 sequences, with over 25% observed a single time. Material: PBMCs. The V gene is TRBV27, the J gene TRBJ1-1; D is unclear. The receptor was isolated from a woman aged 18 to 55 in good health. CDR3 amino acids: CASSLSKAHATEAFF. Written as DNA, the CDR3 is TGTGCCAGCAGTTTAAGTAAGGCCCATGCCACTGAAGCTTTCTTT.